The T cell receptor beta chain described here comes from a study of blood T cell repertoires in COVID-19. For the study at large: The United States, Italy and Spain supplied acute and convalescent COVID-19 samples. PBMCs, B-cell-depleted T cells, or T cells provided the cDNA or gDNA that made up the material.

The CDR3 spans 15 residues. CDR1 and CDR2 (germline): SGHTA, FQGTGA. V lost 0 bases, J lost 7 bases, and 12 bases lay in between. In the study's own analysis: Using reference gene primer amplification, nucleated cell counts were estimated. Sequencing used immunoSEQ multiplex PCR; TCRdb keeps in-frame clones, though not all of them. From that table come the V and J calls and clone size; the DNA was used to work out D and trimming. The sample records under 150,000 clones, more than 80% being singletons. This clone was observed a few times. This TCR came from a human donor in a cohort sampled during active COVID-19. Sequencing used peripheral blood. The chain combines TRBV7-3 with TRBJ2-2; no reliable D call. Here the CDR3 DNA reads TGTGCCAGCAGCTTAACGTTGGTCGCCGGCGGGGAGCTGTTTTTT. It codes for CASSLTLVAGGELFF.